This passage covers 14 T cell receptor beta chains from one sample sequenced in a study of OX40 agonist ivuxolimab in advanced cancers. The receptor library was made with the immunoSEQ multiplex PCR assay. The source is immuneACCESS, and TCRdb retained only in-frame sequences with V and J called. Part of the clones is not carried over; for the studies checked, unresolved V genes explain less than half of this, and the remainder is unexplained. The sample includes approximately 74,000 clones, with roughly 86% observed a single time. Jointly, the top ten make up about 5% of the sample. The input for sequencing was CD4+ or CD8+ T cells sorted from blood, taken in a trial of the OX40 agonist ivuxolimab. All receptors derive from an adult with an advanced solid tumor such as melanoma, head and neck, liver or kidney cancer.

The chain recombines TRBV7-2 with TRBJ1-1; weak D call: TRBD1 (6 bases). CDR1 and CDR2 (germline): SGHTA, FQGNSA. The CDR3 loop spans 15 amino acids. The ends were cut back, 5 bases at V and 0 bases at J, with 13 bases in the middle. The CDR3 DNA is TGTGCCAGCAGCCTAAACAGGGCAATGAACACTGAAGCTTTCTTT. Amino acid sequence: CASSLNRAMNTEAFF.

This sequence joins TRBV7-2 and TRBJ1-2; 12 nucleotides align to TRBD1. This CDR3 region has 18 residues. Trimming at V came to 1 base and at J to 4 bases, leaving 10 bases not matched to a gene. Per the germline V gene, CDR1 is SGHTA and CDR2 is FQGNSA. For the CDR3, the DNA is TGTGCCAGCAGCTTAGGGGGGACAGGGGGCACACTAAGCTATGGCTACACCTTC. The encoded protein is CASSLGGTGGTLSYGYTF.

The CDR3 region has the DNA TGTGCCATCAGTAGTTTTGGAACTGGGGCCAACGTCCTGACTTTC. It specifies CAISSFGTGANVLTF. This chain uses TRBV10-3 with TRBJ2-6; the D is unclear. V lost 5 bases, J lost 2 bases, and 10 bases lay in between. Per the germline V gene, CDR1 is ENHRY and CDR2 is SYGVKD. The CDR3 runs 15 residues.

The CDR3 loop is CSVGDRNYGYTF. DNA for the CDR3: TGCAGCGTTGGGGACAGGAACTATGGCTACACCTTC. The V call is TRBV29-1, the J call TRBJ1-2; 8 bases fit TRBD1. Trimming took 4 bases from V and 2 from J; bases not matched to a gene: 0. Germline V gene data show CDR1 as SQVTM and CDR2 as ANQGSEA. This CDR3 region has 12 residues. Variable domain in full (rest from reference TRBV29-1 and TRBJ1-2): SAVISQKPSRDICQRGTSLTIQCQVDSQVTMMFWYRQQPGQSLTLIATANQGSEATYESGFVIDKFPISRPNLTFSTLTVSNMSPEDSSIYLCSVGDRNYGYTFGSGTRLTVV.

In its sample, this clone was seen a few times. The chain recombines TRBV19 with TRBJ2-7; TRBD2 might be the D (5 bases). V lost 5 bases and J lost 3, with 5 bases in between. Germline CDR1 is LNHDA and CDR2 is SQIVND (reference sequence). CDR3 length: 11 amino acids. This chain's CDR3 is CASSEGYEQYF. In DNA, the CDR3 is TGTGCCAGTAGTGAGGGCTACGAGCAGTACTTC.

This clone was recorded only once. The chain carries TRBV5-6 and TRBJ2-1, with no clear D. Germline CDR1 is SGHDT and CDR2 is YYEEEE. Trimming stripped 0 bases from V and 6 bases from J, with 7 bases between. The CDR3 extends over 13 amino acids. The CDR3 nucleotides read TGTGCCAGCAGCTTGGCCCACTCCAATGAGCAGTTCTTC. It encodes CASSLAHSNEQFF.

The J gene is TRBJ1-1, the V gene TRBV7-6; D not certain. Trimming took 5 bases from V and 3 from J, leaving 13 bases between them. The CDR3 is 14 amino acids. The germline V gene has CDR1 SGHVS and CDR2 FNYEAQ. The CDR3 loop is CASSPAPRDTEAFF. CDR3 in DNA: TGTGCCAGCAGCCCGGCCCCGCGGGACACTGAAGCTTTCTTT.

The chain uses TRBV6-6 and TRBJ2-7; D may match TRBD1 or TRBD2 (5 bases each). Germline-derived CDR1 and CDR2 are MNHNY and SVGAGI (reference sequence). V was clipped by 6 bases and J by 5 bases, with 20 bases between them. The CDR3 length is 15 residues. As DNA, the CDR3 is TGTGCCAGCAGGACCGAGGGGATTTTAAAGGACGAGCAGTACTTC. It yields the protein CASRTEGILKDEQYF.

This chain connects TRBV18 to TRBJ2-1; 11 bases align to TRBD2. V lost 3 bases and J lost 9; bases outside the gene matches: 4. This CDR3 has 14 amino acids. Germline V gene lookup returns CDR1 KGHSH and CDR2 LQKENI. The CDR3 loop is CASSPTSGSSEQFF. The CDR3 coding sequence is TGTGCCAGCTCACCCACTAGCGGGAGTAGTGAGCAGTTCTTC.

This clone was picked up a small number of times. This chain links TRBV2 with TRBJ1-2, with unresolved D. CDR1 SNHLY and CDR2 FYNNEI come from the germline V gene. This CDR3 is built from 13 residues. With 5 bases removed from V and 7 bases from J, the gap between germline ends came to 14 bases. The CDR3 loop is CASSREDSGGYTF. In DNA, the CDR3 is TGTGCCAGCAGTCGGGAGGATTCGGGTGGCTACACCTTC.

CDR3 nucleotides: TGCGCCAGCAGCATTACAGGGTCCCCCTACGAGCAGTACTTC. Protein sequence: CASSITGSPYEQYF. The chain recombines TRBV5-1 with TRBJ2-5, with TRBD1 as a possible D gene (6 bases). The J call may be mistaken, given a closer DNA end match to TRBJ2-7. CDR1 and CDR2 from the germline V gene are SGHRS and YFSETQ. CDR3 length: 14 amino acids.

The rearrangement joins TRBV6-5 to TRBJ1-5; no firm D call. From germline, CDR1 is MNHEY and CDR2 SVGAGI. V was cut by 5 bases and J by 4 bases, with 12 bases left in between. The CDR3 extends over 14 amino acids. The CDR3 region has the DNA TGTGCCAGCAGTACTCTTGGAGGGAATCAGCCCCAGCATTTT. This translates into CASSTLGGNQPQHF.

The CDR3 DNA sequence: TGTGCCAGCAGCCAGGACCTAGGGCTTGGGAACATTCAGTACTTC. It yields the protein CASSQDLGLGNIQYF. This chain uses TRBV13 with TRBJ2-4; no definite D call. The CDR3 covers 15 residues. The V gene's germline CDR1 is PRHDT and CDR2 FYEKMQ (reference sequence). Trimming removed 5 bases at V and 7 bases at J, with 18 bases between. The variable domain in full, completed from reference TRBV13 and TRBJ2-4, reads AAGVIQSPRHLIKEKRETATLKCYPIPRHDTVYWYQQGPGQDPQFLISFYEKMQSDKGSIPDRFSAQQFSDYHSELNMSSLELGDSALYFCASSQDLGLGNIQYFGAGTRLSVL.

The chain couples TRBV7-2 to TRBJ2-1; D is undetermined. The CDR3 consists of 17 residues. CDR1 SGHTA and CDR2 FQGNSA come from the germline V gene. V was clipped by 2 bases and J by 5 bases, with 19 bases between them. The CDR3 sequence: CASSLSPSSAKNNEQFF. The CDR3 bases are TGTGCCAGCAGCTTATCCCCTAGTAGTGCCAAGAACAATGAGCAGTTCTTC.